Presented here are 4 T cell receptor beta chains from one specimen sequenced in a study of T cells in Graves' hyperthyroidism and ophthalmopathy (dated by TCRdb to about 2019). The protocol used for the library was multiplex PCR. Sequencing instrument: Illumina HiSeq 2000. The TCR beta CDR3 regions were amplified from the RNA transcripts. For the first round of RT-PCR on the TCR CDR3, the HTBI primer set was used together with the Qiagen OneStep RT-PCR kit. TCRdb took the public reads, trimmed them with fastp at Q25, ran MiXCR for clone calling and kept in-frame beta chains. All rows with the same CDR3 protein become a single entry with the most common DNA and genes. The sample table lists 480,000 or so distinct CDR3 sequences, approximately 48% of them with a count of one. The ten largest make up about 40% of the sample. Sequenced material: peripheral blood or thyroid tissue (not recorded which). The receptors stem from an adult woman with Graves' disease, either hyperthyroidism or ophthalmopathy (not recorded which).

This clonotype turned up a few times. This chain joins TRBV7-9 and TRBJ1-6; D not resolved. V was pared by 0 bases and J by 5 bases, with 5 bases between. The CDR3 extends over 14 amino acids. The germline V gene has CDR1 SEHNR and CDR2 FQNEAQ (reference sequence). The DNA of the CDR3 is TGTGCCAGCAGCTTAGCTGGAGATAATTCACCCCTCCACTTT. Protein: CASSLAGDNSPLHF.

This clonotype was observed many times. The chain links TRBV20-1 to TRBJ2-5, with unresolved D. Germline CDR1 is DFQATT and CDR2 is SNEGSKA (reference sequence). The CDR3 totals 13 residues. Trimming stripped 7 bases from V and 5 bases from J, with 17 bases between. Written as DNA, the CDR3 is TGCAGTGTCGCAAACCCCTACCCCGAGACCCAGTACTTC. It codes for CSVANPYPETQYF.

This chain joins TRBV14 and TRBJ2-7; TRBD1 is a possible D gene (6 bases). The V gene's germline CDR1 is SGHDN and CDR2 FVKESK. This CDR3 is built from 13 residues. V lost 5 bases, J lost 7 bases, and 15 bases lay in between. The CDR3, as DNA: TGTGCCAGCAGCACCGGGACATCTGAAGAGCAGTACTTC. It is translated as CASSTGTSEEQYF. Variable domain in full (rest from reference TRBV14 and TRBJ2-7): EAGVTQFPSHSVIEKGQTVTLRCDPISGHDNLYWYRRVMGKEIKFLLHFVKESKQDESGMPNNRFLAERTGGTYSTLKVQPAELEDSGVYFCASSTGTSEEQYFGPGTRLTVT.

In this sample, this clonotype turned up many times. CDR3 coding DNA: TGCAGTGCTAGAGATCAGGTGATGCAGGGAAACACCATATATTTT. It is translated as CSARDQVMQGNTIYF. The V and J genes are TRBV20-1 and TRBJ1-3; D gene ambiguous. CDR1 and CDR2 from the germline V gene are DFQATT and SNEGSKA (reference sequence). Trimming pared 0 bases from V and 4 bases from J, leaving 13 bases between. The CDR3 is 15 amino acids.